The 28 T cell receptor beta chains below come from one sample, sequenced in a study of cytomegalovirus exposure and HLA in healthy donors. Primers for the PCR totalled 60 Vbeta and 13 Jbeta. Measured with immunoSEQ multiplex PCR; TCRdb has only the in-frame clones, and not every one. Among some 190,000 clones listed, around nine tenths were seen once. The sequencing sample was made of PBMCs. These receptor sequences come from a woman aged 18-30 years in good health and CMV-seronegative.

The chain combines TRBV29-1 with TRBJ2-3; TRBD1 might be the D (6 bases). V was clipped by 8 bases and J by 2 bases, with 17 bases between them. CDR3 length: 14 amino acids. Germline-derived CDR1 and CDR2 are SQVTM and ANQGSEA. CDR3 amino acids: CSSTPTGITDTQYF. The CDR3 nucleotides read TGCAGCTCCACCCCGACAGGAATCACAGATACGCAGTATTTT.

CDR3 protein: CASSETRSTPFESGYNTGELFF. The CDR3 nucleotides read TGTGCCAGCAGTGAAACTAGATCTACGCCCTTCGAATCCGGCTACAACACCGGGGAGCTGTTTTTT. The V call is TRBV2, the J call TRBJ2-2, with TRBD2 as a possible D gene (5 bases). The CDR3 runs to 22 residues. From germline, CDR1 is SNHLY and CDR2 FYNNEI. Trimming shortened V by 2 bases and J by 2 bases, and 30 bases separated the two germline ends.

The chain has TRBV6-5 and TRBJ1-2, with D maybe TRBD1 (6 bases). CDR1 MNHEY and CDR2 SVGAGI come from the germline V gene. CDR3 length equals 14 residues. Trimming took off 6 bases at V and 6 bases at J, with 17 bases between the two ends. The CDR3 region is CASSLSGGGDGYTF. The CDR3 nucleotides are TGTGCCAGCAGCCTCTCGGGGGGGGGCGATGGCTACACCTTC.

This rearrangement joins TRBV5-8 to TRBJ2-7; D may be TRBD2 (7 bases). Germline CDR1 is SGHTS and CDR2 is YDEGEE. The V end was cut by 2 bases, the J end by 6 bases, with 21 bases between. CDR3 length: 16 amino acids. Written as DNA, the CDR3 is TGTGCCAGCAGCTTCAAGGGGGGGAGACTCGGGGCCGAGCAGTACTTC. It encodes CASSFKGGRLGAEQYF.

This CDR3 reads CASSSAGGLTYEQYF. The CDR3 DNA reads TGCGCCAGCAGCTCTGCGGGGGGGCTCACTTACGAGCAGTACTTC. This chain connects TRBV4-1 to TRBJ2-7; 9 nucleotides align to TRBD2. Germline CDR1 reads MGHRA; CDR2 reads YSYEKL. V lost 5 bases to trimming and J lost 4 bases; unmatched junction nucleotides: 9. The CDR3 covers 15 residues.

This rearrangement joins TRBV5-4 to TRBJ2-3; D is unresolved. The CDR3 contains 14 residues. Germline V lookup: CDR1 SGHNT, CDR2 YYREEE (reference sequence). V was cut by 1 base and J by 2 bases, with 8 bases left in between. CDR3 DNA sequence: TGTGCCAGCAGCTTGATACTTACCACAGATACGCAGTATTTT. The encoded protein is CASSLILTTDTQYF.

V usage is TRBV16 and J usage is TRBJ2-7; a possible D gene is TRBD2 (6 bases). This CDR3 has 13 residues. Germline V gene lookup returns CDR1 KGHSY and CDR2 FQNENV. The germline V and J ends were trimmed by 4 bases and 6 bases, with 13 bases remaining between them. CDR3 protein: CASSRTRGSEQYF. DNA of the CDR3: TGTGCCAGCAGCCGAACCCGGGGGAGCGAGCAGTACTTC. The complete variable domain, with remaining parts taken from reference TRBV16 and TRBJ2-7, reads GEEVAQTPKHLVRGEGQKAKLYCAPIKGHSYVFWYQQVLKNEFKFLISFQNENVFDETGMPKERFSAKCLPNSPCSLEIQATKLEDSAVYFCASSRTRGSEQYFGPGTRLTVT.

The gene calls are TRBV19 and TRBJ1-2, with D perhaps TRBD1 (6 bases). From germline, CDR1 is LNHDA and CDR2 SQIVND (reference sequence). The V end lost 3 bases, the J end lost 0 bases, and 11 bases lay between the germline ends. This CDR3 has 15 amino acids. This CDR3 is CASSMTPGANYGYTF. The CDR3 DNA reads TGTGCCAGTAGTATGACCCCAGGGGCTAACTATGGCTACACCTTC.

This chain joins TRBV5-1 and TRBJ2-3, with 7 bases fitting TRBD2. The CDR3 has 14 amino acids. V was clipped by 1 base and J by 5 bases; unmatched bases: 4. CDR1 SGHRS and CDR2 YFSETQ come from the germline V gene. The CDR3 sequence is CASSLSPGGDTQYF. Written as DNA, the CDR3 is TGCGCCAGCAGCTTGTCCCCGGGGGGAGATACGCAGTATTTT.

The DNA for the CDR3 is TGTGCCAGCAGCTTAGCTCTAGCGGGAACGAATGAGCAGTTCTTC. Translating it yields CASSLALAGTNEQFF. The chain carries TRBV11-3 and TRBJ2-1, with TRBD2 matching 9 bases. The CDR3 extends over 15 amino acids. From germline, CDR1 is SGHNT and CDR2 YENEEA. V lost 1 base to trimming and J lost 7 bases; unmatched junction nucleotides: 5.

CDR3 nucleotides: TGTGCCAGCAGTTACTCGACAGGGGGCCTTACCTACGAGCAGTACTTC. Its protein is CASSYSTGGLTYEQYF. This chain joins TRBV6-5 and TRBJ2-7; 10 bases are shared with TRBD1. Per the germline V gene, CDR1 is MNHEY and CDR2 is SVGAGI. This CDR3 is built from 16 residues. The junction had 4 bases not matched to a gene; V was cut back by 0 bases and J by 2 bases.

The rearrangement uses TRBV2 and TRBJ1-5; the D gene is possibly TRBD1 (5 bases). CDR1 is SNHLY, CDR2 FYNNEI, per germline. The V and J ends lost 2 bases and 9 bases respectively, with 11 bases between them. CDR3 size: 13 residues. The CDR3 sequence: CASSENRIPPQHF. As DNA, the CDR3 is TGTGCCAGCAGTGAAAACAGGATTCCGCCCCAGCATTTT.

The chain combines TRBV5-8 with TRBJ2-1; D is unclear. The length of the CDR3 is 10 residues. Germline CDR1 reads SGHTS; CDR2 reads YDEGEE. V lost 5 bases, J lost 9 bases, and 6 bases lay in between. The DNA of the CDR3 is TGTGCCAGCAGGAGAGTTGAGCAGTTCTTC. As protein: CASRRVEQFF.

This clone showed up just once. The chain links TRBV11-2 to TRBJ2-1; the D is unclear. Trimming pared 5 bases from V and 5 bases from J, leaving 13 bases between. Germline CDR1 SGHAT, CDR2 FQNNGV. The CDR3 length is 14 residues. The CDR3 DNA reads as TGTGCCAGCAGCCTTATCGGGTGGAACAATGAGCAGTTCTTC. Its protein is CASSLIGWNNEQFF.

The chain recombines TRBV4-2 with TRBJ1-1, with 7 nucleotides matching TRBD1. Germline values: CDR1 LGHNA, CDR2 YNFKEQ. CDR3 length: 13 amino acids. V shed 0 bases, J shed 8 bases, and the junction held 3 bases outside the gene matches. The chain's CDR3 is CASSQDKGAEAFF. The CDR3 DNA reads TGTGCCAGCAGCCAAGACAAGGGGGCGGAAGCTTTCTTT.

This clone has more than one count but fewer than ten. J is TRBJ2-5 and V is TRBV16, with D possibly matching TRBD1 (6 bases). This CDR3 contains 16 residues. Trimming took 3 bases from V and 1 from J, leaving 15 bases between them. Germline-derived CDR1 and CDR2 are KGHSY and FQNENV. The CDR3 DNA is TGTGCCAGCAGCCACACCCCCGGCAGGGGCCAAGAGACCCAGTACTTC. Translation: CASSHTPGRGQETQYF.

This clone showed up just once. The chain combines TRBV19 with TRBJ2-2; 10 bases align to TRBD2. This CDR3 is built from 19 residues. The ends lost 7 bases at V and 7 bases at J; junction bases unmatched: 21. CDR1 is LNHDA and CDR2 is SQIVND in the germline V gene (reference sequence). Here the CDR3 DNA reads TGTGCCAGTACCCTGTCGGGGCTCGAGGTAGCGGGAGGTGGCGGGGAGCTGTTTTTT. Encoded protein: CASTLSGLEVAGGGGELFF.

The chain links TRBV28 to TRBJ1-5, with 7 bases aligning to TRBD1. The CDR3 is made up of 14 amino acids. V lost 3 bases, J lost 3 bases, and 2 bases stayed unmatched. Germline CDR1 MDHEN, CDR2 SYDVKM. The CDR3, as DNA: TGTGCCAGCAGTTTGGGACAGCTCAATCAGCCCCAGCATTTT. Translating gives CASSLGQLNQPQHF. Full variable domain (remainder filled in from reference TRBV28 and TRBJ1-5): DVKVTQSSRYLVKRTGEKVFLECVQDMDHENMFWYRQDPGLGLRLIYFSYDVKMKEKGDIPEGYSVSREKKERFSLILESASTNQTSMYLCASSLGQLNQPQHFGDGTRLSIL.

The J gene is TRBJ2-3, the V gene TRBV4-1; TRBD2 matches 13 bases. The CDR3 runs 18 residues. Germline CDR1 and CDR2: MGHRA and YSYEKL. Germline trimming cut 0 bases from V and 5 bases from J; bases unmatched to any gene: 8. CDR3 coding DNA: TGCGCCAGCAGCCAAGATCGAACTAGCGGGGGGGCCGTAGATACGCAGTATTTT. Protein product: CASSQDRTSGGAVDTQYF.

The V call is TRBV4-2, the J call TRBJ2-1, with 9 bases identical to TRBD2. Unmatched junction bases numbered 3, after V lost 0 bases and J lost 0 bases. This CDR3 is built from 17 residues. Germline loops: CDR1 LGHNA, CDR2 YNFKEQ. The CDR3 protein is CASSQDASGNSYNEQFF. In DNA form, the CDR3 reads TGTGCCAGCAGCCAAGACGCTAGCGGGAACTCCTACAATGAGCAGTTCTTC.

The chain couples TRBV18 to TRBJ2-5; 7 nucleotides align to TRBD2. The tail of the sequence fits TRBJ2-7 better, so the J call may be wrong. The germline CDR1 and CDR2 sequences are KGHSH and LQKENI. This CDR3 region has 15 residues. In nucleotides, the CDR3 is TGTGCCAGCTCACCCGTATCGGGGGGACCGTCCGAGCAGTACTTC. Its translation is CASSPVSGGPSEQYF.

The gene calls are TRBV7-2 and TRBJ2-5; TRBD1 matches 7 bases. V shed 5 bases, J shed 2 bases, and the junction held 5 bases outside the gene matches. The germline gives CDR1 SGHTA, CDR2 FQGNSA. CDR3 size: 14 residues. The CDR3 loop is CASSLQQGQETQYF. The CDR3 bases are TGTGCCAGCAGCCTGCAACAGGGGCAAGAGACCCAGTACTTC.

The count of this clone is one. The chain employs TRBV28 and TRBJ2-5; a possible D gene is TRBD2 (7 bases). Germline values: CDR1 MDHEN, CDR2 SYDVKM. CDR3 length equals 17 residues. The V end was cut by 2 bases, the J end by 7 bases, with 23 bases between. CDR3 in amino acids: CASSLTPRGASGVTQYF. CDR3 in DNA: TGTGCCAGCAGTTTAACGCCACGGGGGGCTTCAGGGGTGACCCAGTACTTC.

As regards this clone: Other DNA sequences in this specimen translate into the identical CDR3. This chain joins TRBV6-1 and TRBJ2-1; 9 bases agree with TRBD2. The ends lost 3 bases at V and 6 bases at J; junction bases unmatched: 6. This CDR3 spans 15 amino acids. Germline V lookup: CDR1 MNHNS, CDR2 SASEGT. In nucleotides, the CDR3 is TGTGCCAGCAGTGAGGAAGCGGGAGGCCCCAATGAGCAGTTCTTC. Its translation: CASSEEAGGPNEQFF.

The genes are TRBV2 and TRBJ1-2; tentatively, D is TRBD1 (5 bases). The ends were cut back, 3 bases at V and 0 bases at J, with 8 bases in the middle. CDR1 and CDR2 (germline): SNHLY, FYNNEI. CDR3 size: 14 residues. The CDR3 loop reads CASSDRQSNYGYTF. CDR3 in DNA: TGTGCCAGCAGTGACAGACAGTCTAACTATGGCTACACCTTC.

The V call is TRBV27, the J call TRBJ2-1, with D maybe TRBD1 (6 bases). Trimming stripped 1 base from V and 9 bases from J, with 25 bases between. The CDR3 runs 18 residues. Germline V gene lookup returns CDR1 MNHEY and CDR2 SMNVEV (reference sequence). CDR3 loop: CASSLLGSGRGSFGEQFF. CDR3 in DNA: TGTGCCAGCAGTTTATTAGGATCAGGCAGGGGCTCTTTCGGTGAGCAGTTCTTC.

This clone showed up just a few times. The V gene is TRBV2, the J gene TRBJ2-1, with D perhaps matching TRBD2 (5 bases). Germline CDR1 reads SNHLY; CDR2 reads FYNNEI. V lost 3 bases, J lost 15 bases, and 18 bases lay in between. There are 13 residues in the CDR3. The CDR3 reads CASSESGIRGGFF. DNA of the CDR3: TGTGCCAGCAGTGAGTCCGGGATCCGGGGTGGGTTCTTC. The full variable domain, in which reference TRBV2 and TRBJ2-1 provide the parts outside the CDR3, is EPEVTQTPSHQVTQMGQEVILRCVPISNHLYFYWYRQILGQKVEFLVSFYNNEISEKSEIFDDQFSVERPDGSNFTLKIRSTKLEDSAMYFCASSESGIRGGFFGPGTRLTVL.

This clone was seen once. The rearrangement joins TRBV14 to TRBJ2-7; no firm D call. Germline CDR1 reads SGHDN; CDR2 reads FVKESK. The V end was cut by 3 bases, the J end by 4 bases, with 16 bases between. This CDR3 region has 15 residues. The CDR3 spells CASSQLSGGLYEQYF. Written as DNA, the CDR3 is TGTGCCAGCAGCCAGCTATCTGGCGGATTATACGAGCAGTACTTC.